This TCR beta chain appears in the sequencing data of a study of identical twins. Study-level findings and limits: Within cord blood, abundant beta clonotypes carried fewer insertions, but memory repertoires showed no such trend.

This clonotype was detected only once. What it recognizes is unknown. Template switching (which added a universal primer site) was used, and cDNA carried unique molecular identifiers. TCRdb re-analysed the 5' RACE reads in MiXCR, keeping a single row per CDR3 protein. The table records under 300,000 distinct CDR3 sequences, about an eighth of them present only once. Sequences were obtained from memory (CD45RO+) T cells sorted from blood. The TCR was taken from a woman under 30 in good health.

This chain's CDR3 is CAFSPYRVHDGKNTEAFF. The CDR3 DNA reads TGTGCCTTCAGTCCCTACAGGGTGCACGACGGAAAGAACACTGAAGCTTTCTTT. The V gene is TRBV2, the J gene TRBJ1-1, with D possibly TRBD1 on 6 matching bases. V was pared by 11 bases and J by 1 base, with 29 bases between. Germline lookup yields CDR1 SNHLY and CDR2 FYNNEI. The CDR3 spans 18 residues. The entire variable domain, with the rest obtained from reference TRBV2 and TRBJ1-1, is as follows: EPEVTQTPSHQVTQMGQEVILRCVPISNHLYFYWYRQILGQKVEFLVSFYNNEISEKSEIFDDQFSVERPDGSNFTLKIRSTKLEDSAMYFCAFSPYRVHDGKNTEAFFGQGTRLTVV.